This passage covers 29 T cell receptor beta chains from one sample sequenced in a study of blood T cell repertoires in COVID-19. This table comes from immunoSEQ multiplex PCR, and its TCRdb copy is limited to in-frame clones, with some not included. The sample yields some 250,000 clones, around nine tenths seen once. Input material: PBMCs or T cells enriched from blood (not recorded which). The receptors derive from a man between 40 and 49 years old who had recovered from COVID-19.

In its sample, this clone was seen once. The rearrangement uses TRBV15 and TRBJ1-2; 8 positions agree with TRBD1. The CDR3 runs to 14 residues. The germline gives CDR1 LNHNV, CDR2 YYDKDF (reference sequence). Trimming took 0 bases from V and 6 from J; bases not matched to a gene: 3. This chain's CDR3 is CATSRDRGQHGYTF. The CDR3 DNA reads as TGTGCCACCAGCAGAGACAGGGGGCAGCATGGCTACACCTTC.

Concerning this clone: Relative to the germline gene, one junction end is altered; a read error may explain this. The V gene is TRBV6-5, the J gene TRBJ1-2; 7 nucleotides align to TRBD1. The CDR3 is 13 amino acids. Germline-derived CDR1 and CDR2 are MNHEY and SVGAGI. The CDR3 DNA reads TGTGCCAGCAGTAAGCCCCGACAGGGTGGGATCTCATTC. Amino acids: CASSKPRQGGISF.

The gene calls are TRBV5-1 and TRBJ2-5, with D possibly being TRBD1 (6 bases). This CDR3 has 14 amino acids. Between the trimmed V and J ends, which lost 7 bases and 4 bases, there was a span of 17 bases. Germline V gene lookup returns CDR1 SGHRS and CDR2 YFSETQ. CDR3 region: CASGPPQGSETQYF. The CDR3 DNA is TGCGCCAGCGGCCCTCCACAGGGTTCAGAGACCCAGTACTTC.

This sequence joins TRBV19 and TRBJ1-1, with D hard to call. This CDR3 contains 13 residues. Germline V gene sequence: CDR1 LNHDA, CDR2 SQIVND (reference sequence). V gave up 3 bases and J gave up 2 bases, with 7 bases separating them. The DNA of the CDR3 is TGTGCCAGTAGTATTGGCATCAACACTGAAGCTTTCTTT. Translated: CASSIGINTEAFF.

The chain recombines TRBV5-1 with TRBJ2-7, with TRBD1 as a possible D gene (6 bases). The CDR3 is made up of 15 amino acids. Trimming pared 4 bases from V and 3 bases from J, leaving 17 bases between. Germline CDR1 and CDR2: SGHRS and YFSETQ. The chain's CDR3 is CASSRDTTTRYEQYF. CDR3 in DNA: TGCGCCAGCAGCCGGGACACGACCACCCGCTACGAGCAGTACTTC.

The chain links TRBV3-1 (or the pseudogene TRBV3-2) to TRBJ1-1, with D tentatively TRBD1 (5 bases). The V end was cut by 4 bases, the J end by 5 bases, with 17 bases between. CDR1 LGHDT and CDR2 YNNKEL come from the germline V gene (reference sequence). This CDR3 spans 15 amino acids. This chain's CDR3 is CASSPNPGGPTEAFF. DNA for the CDR3: TGTGCCAGCAGCCCCAACCCGGGGGGACCAACTGAAGCTTTCTTT.

V and J are TRBV28 and TRBJ1-2, with D tentatively TRBD1 (5 bases). V was trimmed by 2 bases and J by 1 base, leaving 11 bases between them. This CDR3 has 15 residues. CDR1 and CDR2 (germline): MDHEN, SYDVKM. The CDR3 region is CASSLPGHINYGYTF. The CDR3 DNA is TGTGCCAGCAGTTTACCCGGACACATTAACTATGGCTACACCTTC.

The V and J genes are TRBV18 and TRBJ1-1; 7 bases agree with TRBD1. This CDR3 has 17 residues. V lost 3 bases and J lost 0; bases outside the gene matches: 10. The germline CDR1 and CDR2 sequences are KGHSH and LQKENI. The CDR3 nucleotides are TGTGCCAGCTCACCGCAGGGGGTCGTGGTTGTGAACACTGAAGCTTTCTTT. It encodes CASSPQGVVVVNTEAFF.

The chain combines TRBV11-2 with TRBJ2-4; 7 bases are a match to TRBD2. CDR3 size: 17 residues. V lost 1 base and J lost 1; bases outside the gene matches: 7. Germline CDR1 SGHAT, CDR2 FQNNGV. As DNA, the CDR3 is TGTGCCAGCAGCTTAGTGGGGAGCGGGGTTGCCAAAAACATTCAGTACTTC. Protein sequence: CASSLVGSGVAKNIQYF.

As regards this clone: This specimen includes other DNA sequences encoding the same CDR3. The J gene is TRBJ1-3, the V gene TRBV12-3 or TRBV12-4; no reliable D call. This CDR3 has 12 residues. V was trimmed by 2 bases and J by 4 bases, leaving 3 bases between them. The CDR3 sequence: CASSLSGNTIYF. CDR3 in DNA: TGTGCCAGCAGTTTAAGCGGAAACACCATATATTTT.

The chain recombines TRBV27 with TRBJ2-7; TRBD2 matches 7 bases. V lost 8 bases, J lost 7 bases, and 17 bases stayed unmatched. The CDR3 is 15 amino acids. Per germline, CDR1 MNHEY and CDR2 SMNVEV (reference sequence). This CDR3 is CASLPGEGVIREQYF. CDR3 DNA sequence: TGTGCCAGCCTCCCGGGGGAGGGAGTAATAAGGGAGCAGTACTTC.

The V gene is TRBV3-1 (or the pseudogene TRBV3-2), the J gene TRBJ2-1, with 9 bases aligning to TRBD1. CDR3 length equals 16 residues. With 5 bases clipped from V and 6 bases from J, the junction kept 11 bases outside the gene matches. Germline assignment: CDR1 LGHDT and CDR2 YNNKEL (reference sequence). As DNA, the CDR3 is TGTGCCAGCAGCACCCGGAGGACAGGGGTTAGCAATGAGCAGTTCTTC. It translates to CASSTRRTGVSNEQFF.

This clone was detected once. The rearrangement joins TRBV7-2 to TRBJ1-2; D is uncertain. Germline values: CDR1 SGHTA, CDR2 FQGNSA. The V end was cut by 1 base, the J end by 1 base, with 7 bases between. This CDR3 is built from 14 residues. The CDR3 loop is CASSLVRGNYGYTF. CDR3 in DNA: TGTGCCAGCAGCTTAGTACGGGGTAACTATGGCTACACCTTC.

The chain has TRBV11-2 and TRBJ2-3, with TRBD2 matching 8 bases. The CDR3 runs to 18 residues. Germline V gives CDR1 SGHAT, CDR2 FQNNGV. Losses at the gene ends were 1 base for V and 3 bases for J; bases not matched to a gene: 12. The CDR3 nucleotides read TGTGCCAGCAGCTTAGTCTTGGGTAGCGGGGTCCTAACAGATACGCAGTATTTT. Its translation is CASSLVLGSGVLTDTQYF.

This chain uses TRBV3-1 (or the pseudogene TRBV3-2) with TRBJ2-7, with TRBD2 matching over 9 bases. Trimming took 8 bases from V and 6 from J; bases not matched to a gene: 8. Per the germline V gene, CDR1 is LGHDT and CDR2 is YNNKEL (reference sequence). The CDR3 length is 13 residues. The CDR3 nucleotides are TGTGCCAGCTCAAGACTAGCGGTTTCCGAGCAGTACTTC. Amino acids: CASSRLAVSEQYF.

This clone was seen only a few times. The same CDR3 also results from other DNA sequences found in this sample. V is TRBV7-9 and J is TRBJ1-5, with D perhaps TRBD1 (5 bases). CDR1 is SEHNR, CDR2 FQNEAQ, per germline (reference sequence). The CDR3 covers 14 residues. Trimming removed 4 bases from V and 1 base from J, with 8 bases in between. The CDR3 sequence: CASSSTVSNQPQHF. CDR3 DNA sequence: TGTGCCAGCAGCTCGACAGTGAGCAATCAGCCCCAGCATTTT.

V and J are TRBV3-1 (or the pseudogene TRBV3-2) and TRBJ2-5, with TRBD2 matching over 9 bases. Germline trimming cut 3 bases from V and 0 bases from J; bases unmatched to any gene: 2. The CDR3 has 15 residues. The germline gives CDR1 LGHDT, CDR2 YNNKEL (reference sequence). CDR3 sequence reads: CASSHWTSDQETQYF. DNA for the CDR3: TGTGCCAGCAGCCATTGGACTAGCGACCAAGAGACCCAGTACTTC.

This chain uses TRBV7-8 with TRBJ2-2, with 11 positions matching TRBD2. Unmatched junction bases numbered 4, after V lost 11 bases and J lost 5 bases. The CDR3 extends over 13 amino acids. Germline V gene sequence: CDR1 SGHVS, CDR2 FQNEAQ. The CDR3 here is CAGTSGRTGELFF. CDR3 in DNA: TGTGCCGGAACTAGCGGGAGAACCGGGGAGCTGTTTTTT.

This rearrangement joins TRBV19 to TRBJ1-1; D unclear. Trimming removed 7 bases at V and 4 bases at J, with 22 bases between. This CDR3 contains 16 residues. CDR1 is LNHDA and CDR2 is SQIVND in the germline V gene (reference sequence). Written as DNA, the CDR3 is TGTGCCAGTAAATCCGGGGTGGGTGGTGCGGGCACTGAAGCTTTCTTT. Translated: CASKSGVGGAGTEAFF.

This clone was observed a single time. The chain combines TRBV11-2 with TRBJ2-1; TRBD2 might be the D (6 bases). V was shortened by 10 bases and J by 7 bases, with 23 bases between the two germline ends. Germline V gene lookup returns CDR1 SGHAT and CDR2 FQNNGV. The CDR3 contains 15 residues. The DNA of the CDR3 is TGTGCCATATCGGGAGAAAGCCGGTCTCTAAATGAGCAGTTCTTC. It yields the protein CAISGESRSLNEQFF.

This clone was picked up one time. The chain recombines TRBV6-5 with TRBJ1-6; possible D gene TRBD1, 5 bases. This CDR3 contains 13 residues. V was clipped by 7 bases and J by 5 bases, with 9 bases between them. CDR1 and CDR2 (germline): MNHEY, SVGAGI. The CDR3 DNA reads as TGTGCCAGCATGGACAACCATAATTCACCCCTCCACTTT. It is translated as CASMDNHNSPLHF.

This rearrangement joins TRBV11-3 to TRBJ1-2; D unclear. CDR1 and CDR2 from the germline V gene are SGHNT and YENEEA. Trimming removed 2 bases at V and 2 bases at J, with 27 bases between. CDR3 size: 20 residues. The CDR3 loop is CASSLSPGDYRPGRNYGYTF. CDR3 nucleotide sequence: TGTGCCAGCAGCTTATCCCCCGGGGATTATCGGCCCGGACGGAACTATGGCTACACCTTC.

There are a few counts of this clone. The gene calls are TRBV10-1 and TRBJ1-6, with TRBD1 matching 10 bases. The germline V gene encodes CDR1 WNHNN and CDR2 SYGVQD (reference sequence). Losses at the gene ends were 0 bases for V and 10 bases for J; bases not matched to a gene: 0. This CDR3 comprises 14 residues. This CDR3 is CASSESTGGSPLHF. DNA for the CDR3: TGCGCCAGCAGTGAGTCGACAGGGGGCTCACCCCTCCACTTT.

The chain uses TRBV29-1 and TRBJ1-1, with 8 positions matching TRBD1. This CDR3 region has 13 residues. The V gene's germline CDR1 is SQVTM and CDR2 ANQGSEA. The trim removed 6 bases at V and 1 base at J, leaving 4 bases unmatched. CDR3 loop: CSVEGQANTEAFF. CDR3 in DNA: TGCAGCGTGGAGGGACAGGCGAACACTGAAGCTTTCTTT.

This chain joins TRBV6-5 and TRBJ2-2, with 8 bases lining up with TRBD1. V lost 7 bases, J lost 3 bases, and 4 bases stayed unmatched. The CDR3 runs to 14 residues. Germline CDR1 and CDR2: MNHEY and SVGAGI. CDR3: CASKLTGDTGELFF. The CDR3 DNA follows: TGTGCCAGCAAGTTGACAGGGGACACCGGGGAGCTGTTTTTT.

The J gene is TRBJ1-4, the V gene TRBV11-2, with TRBD1 as a possible D gene (5 bases). The germline V gene has CDR1 SGHAT and CDR2 FQNNGV. The CDR3 sequence is 14 residues long. The V end lost 1 base, the J end lost 7 bases, and 10 bases lay between the germline ends. As DNA, the CDR3 is TGTGCCAGCAGCTTAGGAAGGGGAGGTGAAAAACTGTTTTTT. This codes for CASSLGRGGEKLFF.

The J gene is TRBJ1-3, the V gene TRBV14, with 10 bases aligning to TRBD1. The germline gives CDR1 SGHDN, CDR2 FVKESK. J lost 3 bases, V lost 5 bases, and 4 bases had no gene match. The CDR3 contains 15 residues. The DNA of the CDR3 is TGTGCCAGCAGCTACGGGACAGGGGATGGAAACACCATATATTTT. Amino acid sequence: CASSYGTGDGNTIYF.

The V gene is TRBV4-3, the J gene TRBJ2-5; D perhaps matches TRBD2 (6 bases). CDR3 length: 11 amino acids. Per germline, CDR1 LGHNA and CDR2 YSLEER. V dropped 1 base and J dropped 11 bases, with 8 bases sitting between them. CDR3 amino acids: CASSQGTKQYF. As DNA, the CDR3 is TGCGCCAGCAGCCAAGGGACTAAGCAGTACTTC.

V is TRBV10-1 and J is TRBJ2-2; tentative D call: TRBD2 (6 bases). Germline V gene sequence: CDR1 WNHNN, CDR2 SYGVQD (reference sequence). Trimming took 5 bases from V and 3 from J, leaving 10 bases between them. CDR3 length: 14 amino acids. The CDR3 region is CASSSGRYTGELFF. DNA of the CDR3: TGCGCCAGCAGTAGCGGGCGATACACCGGGGAGCTGTTTTTT.